What follows are 28 T cell receptor beta chains derived from one specimen sequenced in a study of blood T cell repertoires in COVID-19. Produced via immunoSEQ multiplex PCR; TCRdb's table is partial and in-frame only. The sample yields tens of thousands of clones, 84% seen once. The sample was peripheral blood. The origin of the receptors is a man aged 50-60 years with acute or convalescent COVID-19.

This chain uses TRBV1 with TRBJ2-5; the table's D call, TRBD2, has no DNA check behind it. TRBV1 is assigned pseudogene status. The CDR3 contains 16 residues. The CDR3 DNA reads TGCACCAGCAGCCAACAGTATACTAGCGACCAAGAGACCCAGTACTTC. Translation gives CTSSQQYTSDQETQYF.

The sample holds one count of this clone. The genes are TRBV4-3 and TRBJ2-4; the D is unclear. The V and J ends lost 0 bases and 6 bases respectively, with 9 bases between them. Germline CDR1 and CDR2: LGHNA and YSLEER. The CDR3 is 14 residues long. CDR3 sequence reads: CASSQDLYGNIQYF. The CDR3 DNA is TGCGCCAGCAGCCAAGATCTTTACGGAAACATTCAGTACTTC.

CDR3 nucleotides: TGTGCCAGCAGTTACTCTCGGGGGGAGGATGGCTACACCTTC. The encoded protein is CASSYSRGEDGYTF. This chain links TRBV6-5 with TRBJ1-2; D is possibly TRBD1 (5 bases). V dropped 0 bases and J dropped 6 bases, with 11 bases sitting between them. Germline-derived CDR1 and CDR2 are MNHEY and SVGAGI. The CDR3 contains 14 residues.

In its sample, this clone was seen a few times. This chain links TRBV3-1 (or the pseudogene TRBV3-2) with TRBJ2-7; 10 bases line up with TRBD1. CDR1 is LGHDT, CDR2 YNNKEL, per germline (reference sequence). The CDR3 loop spans 15 amino acids. V lost 4 bases to trimming and J lost 4 bases; unmatched junction nucleotides: 7. This CDR3 is CASSPFRQGAYEQYF. CDR3 sequence (DNA): TGTGCCAGCAGCCCATTCCGACAGGGGGCGTACGAGCAGTACTTC.

The gene calls are TRBV5-6 and TRBJ2-3; weak D call: TRBD2 (5 bases). V was shortened by 4 bases and J by 5 bases, with 23 bases between the two germline ends. CDR3 size: 17 residues. The germline CDR1 and CDR2 sequences are SGHDT and YYEEEE. The CDR3 protein is CASSPPPWGSGGDTQYF. The CDR3 DNA sequence: TGTGCCAGCAGCCCGCCACCTTGGGGAAGCGGCGGAGATACGCAGTATTTT.

This clone was seen only once. This chain joins TRBV18 and TRBJ2-1; 8 bases align to TRBD1. The J segment lost 6 bases and the V segment lost 6 bases, leaving 10 bases of the junction unmatched. Germline CDR1 is KGHSH and CDR2 is LQKENI. This CDR3 contains 15 residues. CDR3 sequence reads: CASSPSTGQANEQFF. CDR3 DNA sequence: TGTGCCAGCTCCCCCAGTACGGGACAGGCCAATGAGCAGTTCTTC.

This chain links TRBV2 with TRBJ2-7, with 9 bases that match TRBD1. This CDR3 is 16 amino acids long. The germline V gene has CDR1 SNHLY and CDR2 FYNNEI. The V gene end was trimmed by 4 bases and the J gene end by 6 bases; junction bases not matched to a gene: 13. Here the CDR3 DNA reads TGTGCCAGCAGTGTAGAGGGACAGGGCTCTTGGGGCGAGCAGTACTTC. Translated: CASSVEGQGSWGEQYF.

This clone is a singleton in its sample. This chain connects TRBV7-9 to TRBJ1-4; 8 bases align to TRBD1. The germline V gene encodes CDR1 SEHNR and CDR2 FQNEAQ (reference sequence). V lost 5 bases to trimming and J lost 0 bases; unmatched junction nucleotides: 14. The CDR3 sequence is 19 residues long. The CDR3 DNA reads TGTGCCAGCAGCCTCAACCGGATGACAGGGGTAGCAACTAATGAAAAACTGTTTTTT. Translation: CASSLNRMTGVATNEKLFF.

This clone was seen only once. J is TRBJ2-3 and V is TRBV11-2, with 7 nucleotides matching TRBD1. CDR3 length: 17 amino acids. Looked up from germline, CDR1 is SGHAT and CDR2 is FQNNGV. Trimming at V came to 4 bases and at J to 5 bases, leaving 15 bases not matched to a gene. CDR3 DNA: TGTGCCAGCAGCTCCGCCCCAGTGACAGGGTTAGAAGATACGCAGTATTTT. It translates to CASSSAPVTGLEDTQYF.

The chain links TRBV7-2 to TRBJ2-3; 11 bases are shared with TRBD2. The CDR3 length is 15 residues. V shed 6 bases and J 6 bases; nucleotides not matched to a gene: 8. Per the germline V gene, CDR1 is SGHTA and CDR2 is FQGNSA. The CDR3: CASRRTSGGGDTQYF. CDR3 nucleotides: TGTGCCAGCAGAAGAACTAGCGGGGGAGGGGATACGCAGTATTTT.

The chain links TRBV2 to TRBJ2-1; TRBD2 matches 7 bases. V shed 7 bases and J 0 bases; nucleotides not matched to a gene: 6. The germline V gene encodes CDR1 SNHLY and CDR2 FYNNEI. The CDR3 is made up of 15 amino acids. The CDR3 here is CASTPLASSYNEQFF. CDR3 in DNA: TGTGCCAGCACCCCACTAGCGAGCTCCTACAATGAGCAGTTCTTC. The complete variable domain, with remaining parts taken from reference TRBV2 and TRBJ2-1, reads EPEVTQTPSHQVTQMGQEVILRCVPISNHLYFYWYRQILGQKVEFLVSFYNNEISEKSEIFDDQFSVERPDGSNFTLKIRSTKLEDSAMYFCASTPLASSYNEQFFGPGTRLTVL.

In DNA, the CDR3 is TGTGCCAGCAGCAATGAAGTGGGAAGGACAGATAATTCACCCCTCCACTTT. This sequence encodes CASSNEVGRTDNSPLHF. This chain links TRBV21-1 with TRBJ1-6; TRBD1, the table's D call, lacks a check against the DNA. TRBV21-1 has pseudogene status. The CDR3 spans 17 residues.

This sequence joins TRBV11-2 and TRBJ1-4; D is perhaps TRBD1 (5 bases). The CDR3 has 15 amino acids. Germline assignment: CDR1 SGHAT and CDR2 FQNNGV. V was shortened by 8 bases and J by 7 bases, with 20 bases between the two germline ends. CDR3 loop: CASSRGGERREKLFF. CDR3 nucleotides: TGTGCCAGCTCACGTGGAGGGGAACGACGTGAAAAACTGTTTTTT.

This clone was seen a few times. The rearrangement joins TRBV2 to TRBJ1-4; 7 bases are shared with TRBD1. Germline V CDR1 and CDR2: SNHLY, FYNNEI. The J segment lost 8 bases and the V segment lost 4 bases, leaving 7 bases of the junction unmatched. This CDR3 comprises 14 residues. CDR3 residues: CASSVDRAGEKLFF. The DNA for the CDR3 is TGTGCCAGCAGTGTCGACAGGGCGGGGGAAAAACTGTTTTTT.

The V call is TRBV10-3, the J call TRBJ1-6; 9 nucleotides line up with TRBD1. With V trimmed by 9 bases and J by 7 bases, 10 bases remained unmatched. Germline values: CDR1 ENHRY, CDR2 SYGVKD. This CDR3 spans 15 amino acids. CDR3 protein: CAISNRTGANSPLHF. In DNA, the CDR3 is TGTGCCATTTCTAACCGGACAGGGGCAAATTCACCCCTCCACTTT.

The V call is TRBV29-1, the J call TRBJ1-5, with a possible D match to TRBD1 (6 bases). From germline, CDR1 is SQVTM and CDR2 ANQGSEA. This CDR3 region has 12 residues. The germline V and J ends were trimmed by 6 bases and 4 bases, with 10 bases remaining between them. CDR3: CSVQGNNQPQHF. The CDR3 nucleotides read TGCAGCGTACAGGGAAATAATCAGCCCCAGCATTTT.

In regard to this clone: A read error may produce the germline difference seen at one junction end. This chain connects TRBV3-1 (or the pseudogene TRBV3-2) to TRBJ1-2, with unresolved D. This CDR3 spans 11 amino acids. Germline V gene sequence: CDR1 LGHDT, CDR2 YNNKEL (reference sequence). In DNA, the CDR3 is TGCCTACGAACTGTTAACTATGGCTACACCTTC. Its protein is CLRTVNYGYTF.

The chain links TRBV20-1 to TRBJ2-7; D not certain. CDR3 size: 10 residues. The germline V and J ends were trimmed by 6 bases and 13 bases, with 16 bases remaining between them. Germline CDR1 is DFQATT and CDR2 is SNEGSKA (reference sequence). CDR3 DNA sequence: TGCAGTGCCACCCCAGAAATGCTTTACTTC. Translating it yields CSATPEMLYF.

The chain carries TRBV7-8 and TRBJ2-2, with 9 bases aligning to TRBD2. Germline V gene data show CDR1 as SGHVS and CDR2 as FQNEAQ. Losses at the gene ends were 5 bases for V and 4 bases for J; bases not matched to a gene: 11. The CDR3 contains 17 residues. The CDR3 coding sequence is TGTGCCAGCAGCCTGAGAGGCGGAGCGGGGGGCACCGGGGAGCTGTTTTTT. This translates into CASSLRGGAGGTGELFF.

The V call is TRBV28, the J call TRBJ2-7; 7 bases agree with TRBD1. This CDR3 has 14 amino acids. With V trimmed by 7 bases and J by 5 bases, 11 bases remained unmatched. The germline V gene has CDR1 MDHEN and CDR2 SYDVKM. CDR3 protein: CASITTGQSNEQYF. DNA of the CDR3: TGTGCCAGCATCACTACGGGACAGTCAAACGAGCAGTACTTC. The variable domain in full, completed from reference TRBV28 and TRBJ2-7, reads DVKVTQSSRYLVKRTGEKVFLECVQDMDHENMFWYRQDPGLGLRLIYFSYDVKMKEKGDIPEGYSVSREKKERFSLILESASTNQTSMYLCASITTGQSNEQYFGPGTRLTVT.

The table lists this clone with a count of one. V and J are TRBV2 and TRBJ2-1; 11 positions match TRBD2. The CDR3 is 16 residues long. After removal of 6 bases from V and 15 bases from J, the junction contained 19 bases not matched to a gene. The germline gives CDR1 SNHLY, CDR2 FYNNEI. CDR3 nucleotides: TGTGCCAGCAGGGCGAGACAGGGGACTAGCGGAATGTACGGGTTCTTC. It codes for CASRARQGTSGMYGFF.

V and J are TRBV5-1 and TRBJ1-4; 7 bases agree with TRBD1. CDR3 length: 15 residues. Trimming took 4 bases from V and 2 from J; bases not matched to a gene: 5. The germline gives CDR1 SGHRS, CDR2 YFSETQ. CDR3 in amino acids: CASSDHRGTNEKLFF. The CDR3 DNA reads TGCGCCAGCAGCGACCACAGGGGCACTAATGAAAAACTGTTTTTT.

The J gene is TRBJ1-2, the V gene TRBV5-1; D is unclear. V lost 4 bases and J lost 5, with 12 bases in between. Per the germline V gene, CDR1 is SGHRS and CDR2 is YFSETQ. CDR3 size: 13 residues. The chain's CDR3 is CASSLTPLYGYTF. CDR3 nucleotide sequence: TGCGCCAGCAGCCTTACACCTCTTTATGGCTACACCTTC.

The V call is TRBV6-5, the J call TRBJ1-2; possible D gene TRBD1, 6 bases. The V gene's germline CDR1 is MNHEY and CDR2 SVGAGI. Trimming took off 6 bases at V and 8 bases at J, with 22 bases between the two ends. The CDR3 sequence is 15 residues long. CDR3 protein: CASSKEQGRGDGYTF. CDR3 in DNA: TGTGCCAGCAGCAAAGAACAGGGAAGAGGGGACGGCTACACCTTC.

The chain links TRBV30 to TRBJ1-5; D gene ambiguous. The germline V gene encodes CDR1 GTSNPN and CDR2 SVGIG (reference sequence). Deletions cut 2 bases from V and 3 bases from J, with 11 bases between. The CDR3 sequence is 14 residues long. The CDR3 DNA sequence: TGTGCCTGGAGTACGGGGTTTCCCAATCAGCCCCAGCATTTT. Translated, it gives CAWSTGFPNQPQHF. Using reference TRBV30 and TRBJ1-5 for the parts outside the CDR3, the full variable domain is SQTIHQWPATLVQPVGSPLSLECTVEGTSNPNLYWYRQAAGRGLQLLFYSVGIGQISSEVPQNLSASRPQDRQFILSSKKLLLSDSGFYLCAWSTGFPNQPQHFGDGTRLSIL.

A few counts support this clone. V usage is TRBV4-1 and J usage is TRBJ2-7; 8 positions agree with TRBD2. The CDR3 sequence is 16 residues long. V lost 1 base to trimming and J lost 2 bases; unmatched junction nucleotides: 7. Germline V gives CDR1 MGHRA, CDR2 YSYEKL. DNA of the CDR3: TGCGCCAGCAGCCAAGGGCTAGCGGGCCGCACCTACGAGCAGTACTTC. Translated, it gives CASSQGLAGRTYEQYF.

The genes are TRBV19 and TRBJ1-5; perhaps TRBD1 as D (5 bases). The germline gives CDR1 LNHDA, CDR2 SQIVND (reference sequence). Trimming pared 5 bases from V and 8 bases from J, leaving 10 bases between. CDR3 length: 12 residues. This CDR3 reads CASSVGGEPQHF. DNA for the CDR3: TGTGCCAGTAGTGTCGGGGGGGAGCCCCAGCATTTT.

The count of this clone is one. This rearrangement joins TRBV6-5 to TRBJ2-2, with D perhaps matching TRBD2 (5 bases). This CDR3 spans 15 amino acids. Per the germline V gene, CDR1 is MNHEY and CDR2 is SVGAGI. With 7 bases removed from V and 0 bases from J, the gap between germline ends came to 12 bases. CDR3 amino acids: CASIGSLTNTGELFF. The CDR3 DNA is TGTGCCAGCATAGGGAGCCTCACGAACACCGGGGAGCTGTTTTTT.